This T cell receptor (beta chain) was recorded in a study of blood T cell repertoires in COVID-19. Study summary: Acute-phase and convalescent COVID-19 samples originated in the United States, Italy and Spain. Sample material is recorded as cDNA or gDNA derived from T cells, B-cell-depleted T cells, or PBMCs.

Per the original methods: From reference gene primer amplification, estimates of nucleated cell counts were derived. Generated by immunoSEQ multiplex PCR, the TCRdb table keeps only in-frame clones and is missing some. The DNA was the basis for D and trimming; V, J and clone size are from that table. The profile shows approximately 81,000 clones, 91% of them singletons. The V end lost 4 bases, the J end lost 0 bases, and 13 bases lay between the germline ends. From germline, CDR1 is MDHEN and CDR2 SYDVKM. The CDR3 consists of 15 residues. This clonotype was obtained from a woman aged 45-65 years in a cohort sampled during active COVID-19. Material: peripheral blood. The chain carries TRBV28 and TRBJ2-7, with TRBD1 as a possible D gene (6 bases). The CDR3 loop is CASSSPRTDSYEQYF. The CDR3 bases are TGTGCCAGCAGTTCGCCACGGACAGACTCCTACGAGCAGTACTTC.